These T cell receptor beta chains were read from a single sample in a study of T cells in Graves' hyperthyroidism and ophthalmopathy. TCRdb fed the multiplex PCR reads into MiXCR, producing one record per CDR3 protein. The sample holds 700,000 to 850,000 distinct CDR3 sequences, over 35% seen once. The sample consisted of blood. These receptors came from a woman aged 35 to 49 with Graves' hyperthyroidism. Both conserved end residues are part of each CDR3.

13 | TRBJ2-7 | TRBV19 | CASRGDSTYEQYF
14 | TRBJ1-1 | TRBV12-3/TRBV12-4 | CASSQTQGNTEAFF
16 | TRBJ2-2 | TRBV2 | CASSGGAAPTTGELFF
17 | TRBJ1-4 | TRBV7-9 | CASSLVPRDRGRVKLFF
13 | TRBJ2-6 | TRBV20-1 | CSAKDSGANVLTF
15 | TRBJ1-1 | TRBV2 | CASKGVGGGSTEAFF
16 | TRBJ1-1 | TRBV9 | CASSGDPGILNAEAFF
16 | TRBJ1-1 | TRBV7-2 | CASSSLRTGKNTEAFF
14 | TRBJ2-2 | TRBV10-3 | CAISESQGAGELFF
14 | TRBJ1-5 | TRBV6-6 | CASSPGQPHQPQHF
14 | TRBJ1-4 | TRBV20-1 | CSARGGPTNEKLFF
15 | TRBJ1-5 | TRBV6-5 | CASHYDRRMNQPQHF
14 | TRBJ1-6 | TRBV15 | CATSKGHANSPLHF
14 | TRBJ1-2 | TRBV2 | CASREGEGVYGYTF
15 | TRBJ2-7 | TRBV11-2 | CASSGVGQGYYEQYF
17 | TRBJ2-6 | TRBV19 | CASSIEDRGSGANVLTF
13 | TRBJ1-1 | TRBV3-2 | CASSQGLPPEAFF
16 | TRBJ2-3 | TRBV5-5 | CASSLAARTLTDTQYF
15 | TRBJ1-5 | TRBV7-2 | CASSLSGTENQPQHF
12 | TRBJ2-7 | TRBV28 | CASSFWDYEQYF